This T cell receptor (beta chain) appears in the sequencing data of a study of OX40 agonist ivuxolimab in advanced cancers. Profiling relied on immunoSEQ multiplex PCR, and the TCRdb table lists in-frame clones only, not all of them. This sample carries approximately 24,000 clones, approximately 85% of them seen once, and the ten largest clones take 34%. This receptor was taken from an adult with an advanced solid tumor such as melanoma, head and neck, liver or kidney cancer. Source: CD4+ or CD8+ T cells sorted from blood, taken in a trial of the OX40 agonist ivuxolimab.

For the CDR3, the DNA is TGTGCCATCAAAGGGCTAGCGGGGTTAGATACGCAGTATTTT. Protein: CAIKGLAGLDTQYF. The V call is TRBV10-3, the J call TRBJ2-3; the match to TRBD2 covers 9 bases. Germline trimming cut 7 bases from V and 5 bases from J; bases unmatched to any gene: 7. The germline CDR1 and CDR2 sequences are ENHRY and SYGVKD. This CDR3 has 14 residues.